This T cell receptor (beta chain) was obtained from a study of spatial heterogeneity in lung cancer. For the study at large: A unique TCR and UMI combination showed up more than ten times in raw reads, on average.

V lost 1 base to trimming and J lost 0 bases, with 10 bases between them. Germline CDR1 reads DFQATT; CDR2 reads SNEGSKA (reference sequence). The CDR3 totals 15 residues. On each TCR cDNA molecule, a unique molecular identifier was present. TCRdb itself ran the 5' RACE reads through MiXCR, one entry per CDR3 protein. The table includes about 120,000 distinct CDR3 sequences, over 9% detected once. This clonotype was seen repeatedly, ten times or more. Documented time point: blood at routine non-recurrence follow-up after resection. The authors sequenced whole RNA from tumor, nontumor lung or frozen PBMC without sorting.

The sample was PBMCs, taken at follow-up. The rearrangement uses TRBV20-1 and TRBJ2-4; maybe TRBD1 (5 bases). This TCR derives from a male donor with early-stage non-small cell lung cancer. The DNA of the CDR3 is TGCAGTGCTAGAGCCGAGACAGTAGCCAAAAACATTCAGTACTTC. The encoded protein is CSARAETVAKNIQYF.